This record looks at one T cell receptor (beta chain) sequence and its context. What it binds is unknown. Different DNA sequences within this sample yield the same CDR3. The donors, healthy adults who were HIV-negative, had experienced no recent acute infections or vaccinations. This sample was taken from a study of shared clonotypes between healthy human individuals. Findings and limits, study-wide: A few donors showed sharing of roughly 5% of naive CD4 clonotypes.

Sequenced by immunoSEQ multiplex PCR; TCRdb stores in-frame clones only, minus some. Here the sample spans about 1.5 million clones, 95% to 99% being singletons. Germline loops: CDR1 SEHNR, CDR2 FQNEAQ (reference sequence). This CDR3 is 14 amino acids long. Between the trimmed V and J ends, which lost 5 bases and 0 bases, there was a span of 10 bases. This rearrangement joins TRBV7-9 to TRBJ1-1; TRBD1 might be the D (5 bases). Sequencing was done on a sample of naive CD4+ T cells sorted from blood. Subset described: CD45RA+ positively selected. This TCR was recovered from a man aged 25 to 45 in good health. This CDR3 is CASSLGVMNTEAFF. CDR3 DNA sequence: TGTGCCAGCAGCCTGGGGGTAATGAACACTGAAGCTTTCTTT.